This T cell receptor (beta chain) originates from a study of blood T cell repertoires in COVID-19. Overall study context: Sources were T cells, B-cell-depleted T cells, or PBMCs; the material itself was cDNA or gDNA.

Authors' data handling: Quantification of nucleated cells was approximated via reference gene primer amplification. Here immunoSEQ multiplex PCR was the method, and the copy in TCRdb shows in-frame clones only, minus some. That table furnishes V, J and clone size, whereas the DNA furnished D and trimming. The data hold 100,000 to 150,000 clones, with around 76% observed a single time. Per the germline V gene, CDR1 is LGHDT and CDR2 is YNNKEL (reference sequence). V lost 4 bases and J lost 3, with 9 bases in between. The length of the CDR3 is 13 residues. This clone was observed a handful of times. Sequencing was performed on peripheral blood. This TCR came from a man in his 60s with acute or convalescent COVID-19. This rearrangement joins TRBV3-1 (or the pseudogene TRBV3-2) to TRBJ1-1; TRBD1 might be the D (6 bases). CDR3 sequence reads: CASSRGGHTEAFF. Here the CDR3 DNA reads TGTGCCAGCAGCCGCGGGGGCCACACTGAAGCTTTCTTT.